This T cell receptor (beta chain) was obtained from a study of blood T cell repertoires in COVID-19. V lost 6 bases and J lost 6, with 15 bases in between. The length of the CDR3 is 14 residues. Original analysis: Using reference gene primer amplification, nucleated cell counts were estimated. Libraries were prepared by immunoSEQ multiplex PCR; TCRdb keeps only in-frame clonotypes and omits some of them. V and J calls and clone size are given by that table; D and trimming were obtained from the DNA. There are about 130,000 clones in the sample; approximately 80% occur only once, and roughly 9.8% lies in the top ten.

The specimen was peripheral blood. V usage is TRBV6-7 and J usage is TRBJ1-3; D might be TRBD1 (6 bases). TRBV6-7 is assigned to the ORF class and has an uncertain function. The source of this sequence is a man in his 60s who had recovered from COVID-19. CDR3 nucleotides: TGTGCCAGCAGCATTCTACAGGGTACAAACACCATATATTTT. Translation gives CASSILQGTNTIYF.